These 5 T cell receptor beta chains share one sample of origin, sequenced in a study of cytomegalovirus exposure and HLA in healthy donors. A multiplex PCR was run with 60 Vbeta primers and 13 Jbeta primers. Sequenced by immunoSEQ multiplex PCR; TCRdb stores in-frame clones only, minus some. Of around 160,000 clones listed, roughly four fifths are singletons. The sequencing input was PBMCs. The receptors here all came from a woman between 35 and 50 years old in good health and CMV-seronegative.

The gene calls are TRBV4-2 and TRBJ2-7; the match to TRBD2 covers 9 bases. V shed 1 base and J 4 bases; nucleotides not matched to a gene: 8. The CDR3 contains 16 residues. Germline-derived CDR1 and CDR2 are LGHNA and YNFKEQ. CDR3 in amino acids: CASSQVSASGNYEQYF. DNA for the CDR3: TGTGCCAGCAGCCAAGTATCGGCTAGCGGGAATTACGAGCAGTACTTC.

The chain joins TRBV7-6 to TRBJ1-2; D is ambiguous. Germline values: CDR1 SGHVS, CDR2 FNYEAQ. Trimming took off 2 bases at V and 9 bases at J, with 10 bases between the two ends. The CDR3 is 12 residues long. The DNA for the CDR3 is TGTGCCAGCAGCTTAAAGGAGGGCAGCTACACCTTC. Its translation is CASSLKEGSYTF.

The genes are TRBV5-1 and TRBJ2-3, with no clear D. The CDR3 length is 15 residues. The V gene lost 4 bases and the J gene lost 0 bases, with 12 bases spanning the gap. The germline CDR1 and CDR2 sequences are SGHRS and YFSETQ. In DNA form, the CDR3 reads TGCGCCAGCAGCAACCCCTTGACTAGCACAGATACGCAGTATTTT. This codes for CASSNPLTSTDTQYF. Supplemented by reference TRBV5-1 and TRBJ2-3, the full variable domain reads KAGVTQTPRYLIKTRGQQVTLSCSPISGHRSVSWYQQTPGQGLQFLFEYFSETQRNKGNFPGRFSGRQFSNSRSEMNVSTLELGDSALYLCASSNPLTSTDTQYFGPGTRLTVL.

The chain couples TRBV28 to TRBJ2-5; 7 bases are a match to TRBD2. The end of the DNA aligns better with TRBJ2-7, so the J call may be wrong. Looked up from germline, CDR1 is MDHEN and CDR2 is SYDVKM. This CDR3 contains 13 residues. CDR3 sequence reads: CATRRLADYEQYF. CDR3 sequence (DNA): TGTGCCACCAGAAGGCTAGCGGATTACGAGCAGTACTTC.

The chain combines TRBV6-5 with TRBJ2-7, with 8 bases aligning to TRBD1. Germline V gene sequence: CDR1 MNHEY, CDR2 SVGAGI. The CDR3 has 15 amino acids. Trimming removed 6 bases from V and 2 bases from J; junction bases left unmatched: 9. CDR3 loop: CASSRDRGPAYEQYF. The DNA of the CDR3 is TGTGCCAGCAGCCGCGACAGGGGACCTGCCTACGAGCAGTACTTC.